Listed below are T cell receptor beta chains from one sample, sequenced in a study of OX40 agonist ivuxolimab in advanced cancers. Measured with immunoSEQ multiplex PCR; TCRdb has only the in-frame clones, and not every one. The sample lists around 19,000 clones, approximately 83% occurring once. Sequenced here: CD4+ or CD8+ T cells sorted from blood, sampled in a trial of the OX40 agonist ivuxolimab. These TCRs come from an adult with an advanced solid tumor such as melanoma, head and neck, liver or kidney cancer. CDR3s include the opening cysteine and the closing phenylalanine or tryptophan. Fields, in order: D gene, clone size, J gene, V gene, CDR3 protein, CDR3 DNA. The D gene is left open where the match is weak. Clone size appears in some rows only: once, few, many, or a class for an expanded clone.

D gene: TRBD1
clone size: .
J gene: TRBJ1-4
V gene: TRBV7-9
CDR3 protein: CASSAVATGDEKLFF
CDR3 DNA: TGTGCCAGCAGCGCAGTCGCGACAGGGGACGAAAAACTGTTTTTT

D gene: .
clone size: once
J gene: TRBJ2-3
V gene: TRBV2
CDR3 protein: CASSASFGTDTQYF
CDR3 DNA: TGTGCCAGCAGCGCCTCGTTCGGCACAGATACGCAGTATTTT

D gene: .
clone size: .
J gene: TRBJ1-1
V gene: TRBV10-2
CDR3 protein: CASSERRIQGDTEAFF
CDR3 DNA: TGCGCCAGCAGTGAGAGGCGAATACAAGGGGACACTGAAGCTTTCTTT

D gene: .
clone size: .
J gene: TRBJ1-5
V gene: TRBV27
CDR3 protein: CASSFHNQPQHF
CDR3 DNA: TGTGCCAGCAGTTTCCATAATCAGCCCCAGCATTTT

D gene: .
clone size: .
J gene: TRBJ2-5
V gene: TRBV27
CDR3 protein: CASSRRGLETQYF
CDR3 DNA: TGTGCCAGCAGCCGCCGGGGACTAGAGACCCAGTACTTC

D gene: TRBD1
clone size: .
J gene: TRBJ2-7
V gene: TRBV6-5
CDR3 protein: CASWDRGTYEQYF
CDR3 DNA: TGTGCCAGCTGGGACAGGGGGACCTACGAGCAGTACTTC

D gene: TRBD1
clone size: .
J gene: TRBJ2-1
V gene: TRBV2
CDR3 protein: CASSRDREDEQFF
CDR3 DNA: TGTGCCAGCAGTAGGGACAGGGAGGATGAGCAGTTCTTC

D gene: .
clone size: .
J gene: TRBJ2-7
V gene: TRBV5-4
CDR3 protein: CASSPPLSYEQYF
CDR3 DNA: TGTGCCAGCAGCCCCCCACTGTCCTACGAGCAGTACTTC

D gene: .
clone size: .
J gene: TRBJ1-1
V gene: TRBV4-1
CDR3 protein: CASSSPGGEAFF
CDR3 DNA: TGCGCCAGCAGCTCCCCGGGGGGCGAAGCTTTCTTT

D gene: TRBD1
clone size: .
J gene: TRBJ2-1
V gene: TRBV30
CDR3 protein: CAWSSDRGDEQFF
CDR3 DNA: TGTGCCTGGAGTAGCGACAGGGGAGATGAGCAGTTCTTC

D gene: TRBD1
clone size: .
J gene: TRBJ2-1
V gene: TRBV4-1
CDR3 protein: CASSQGSGGFDEQFF
CDR3 DNA: TGCGCCAGCAGCCAAGGATCAGGGGGCTTCGATGAGCAGTTCTTC

D gene: .
clone size: few
J gene: TRBJ1-1
V gene: TRBV4-1
CDR3 protein: CASSRVGGMNTEAFF
CDR3 DNA: TGCGCCAGCAGCCGTGTTGGGGGGATGAACACTGAAGCTTTCTTT

D gene: .
clone size: .
J gene: TRBJ2-7
V gene: TRBV11-1
CDR3 protein: CASSLGQGGHEQYF
CDR3 DNA: TGTGCCAGCAGCTTAGGGCAGGGGGGACACGAGCAGTACTTC

D gene: .
clone size: .
J gene: TRBJ2-5
V gene: TRBV19
CDR3 protein: CASSTAYQETQYF
CDR3 DNA: TGTGCCAGTAGTACAGCGTACCAAGAGACCCAGTACTTC

D gene: TRBD1
clone size: .
J gene: TRBJ2-2
V gene: TRBV29-1
CDR3 protein: CSVEAGQESGELFF
CDR3 DNA: TGCAGCGTTGAAGCGGGACAGGAAAGCGGGGAGCTGTTTTTT

D gene: .
clone size: .
J gene: TRBJ2-1
V gene: TRBV19
CDR3 protein: CASSLQEPDEQFF
CDR3 DNA: TGTGCCAGTAGTCTCCAGGAACCCGATGAGCAGTTCTTC

D gene: .
clone size: many
J gene: TRBJ2-7
V gene: TRBV10-1
CDR3 protein: CASSDSGEQYF
CDR3 DNA: TGCGCCAGCAGTGATAGTGGCGAGCAGTACTTC

D gene: TRBD2
clone size: .
J gene: TRBJ2-1
V gene: TRBV19
CDR3 protein: CASSMVGGAYNEQFF
CDR3 DNA: TGTGCCAGTAGTATGGTGGGGGGGGCCTACAATGAGCAGTTCTTC

D gene: .
clone size: .
J gene: TRBJ2-3
V gene: TRBV21-1
CDR3 protein: CASSKAPGTDTQYF
CDR3 DNA: TGTGCCAGCAGCAAAGCCCCCGGCACAGATACGCAGTATTTT

D gene: .
clone size: .
J gene: TRBJ2-1
V gene: TRBV7-6
CDR3 protein: CASSFKPRNEQFF
CDR3 DNA: TGTGCCAGCAGCTTTAAACCGCGCAATGAGCAGTTCTTC

D gene: TRBD2
clone size: .
J gene: TRBJ2-1
V gene: TRBV19
CDR3 protein: CASSILGLAGVEQFF
CDR3 DNA: TGTGCCAGTAGTATTCTGGGACTAGCGGGAGTGGAGCAGTTCTTC

D gene: .
clone size: .
J gene: TRBJ2-1
V gene: TRBV27
CDR3 protein: CASRSSLSSYNEQFF
CDR3 DNA: TGTGCCAGCAGATCTAGCCTTAGCTCCTACAATGAGCAGTTCTTC

D gene: TRBD2
clone size: .
J gene: TRBJ2-7
V gene: TRBV16
CDR3 protein: CASSQLAGGSYEQYF
CDR3 DNA: TGTGCCAGCAGCCAACTAGCGGGTGGGTCCTACGAGCAGTACTTC

D gene: .
clone size: .
J gene: TRBJ2-1
V gene: TRBV19
CDR3 protein: CASSITLDNNEQFF
CDR3 DNA: TGTGCCAGTAGTATTACCCTCGACAACAATGAGCAGTTCTTC

D gene: TRBD2
clone size: .
J gene: TRBJ2-7
V gene: TRBV7-9
CDR3 protein: CASSLGLAGGPSYEQYF
CDR3 DNA: TGTGCCAGCAGCTTAGGTCTAGCGGGGGGGCCTTCCTACGAGCAGTACTTC

D gene: .
clone size: once
J gene: TRBJ2-7
V gene: TRBV6-1
CDR3 protein: CASSPLRDTSYEQYF
CDR3 DNA: TGTGCCAGCAGTCCACTCCGGGACACCTCCTACGAGCAGTACTTC

D gene: TRBD1
clone size: .
J gene: TRBJ1-4
V gene: TRBV9
CDR3 protein: CASSISGTGFEKLFF
CDR3 DNA: TGTGCCAGCAGCATCTCCGGGACAGGGTTTGAAAAACTGTTTTTT

D gene: TRBD1
clone size: .
J gene: TRBJ2-3
V gene: TRBV29-1
CDR3 protein: CSARGTGGEADTQYF
CDR3 DNA: TGCAGCGCCAGGGGGACAGGGGGCGAGGCAGATACGCAGTATTTT

D gene: TRBD1
clone size: .
J gene: TRBJ1-3
V gene: TRBV9
CDR3 protein: CASSPARQGGRNTIYF
CDR3 DNA: TGTGCCAGCAGCCCTGCTAGACAGGGCGGGAGAAACACCATATATTTT

D gene: TRBD1
clone size: .
J gene: TRBJ1-5
V gene: TRBV6-5
CDR3 protein: CASSPTGGHQPQHF
CDR3 DNA: TGTGCCAGCAGCCCGACAGGGGGCCATCAGCCCCAGCATTTT

D gene: .
clone size: .
J gene: TRBJ1-1
V gene: TRBV9
CDR3 protein: CASSGLRATEAFF
CDR3 DNA: TGTGCCAGCAGCGGACTTAGGGCCACTGAAGCTTTCTTT

D gene: TRBD1
clone size: many
J gene: TRBJ2-1
V gene: TRBV4-2
CDR3 protein: CASSQGDSYEQFF
CDR3 DNA: TGTGCCAGCAGCCAAGGGGACAGTTATGAGCAGTTCTTC

D gene: TRBD1
clone size: .
J gene: TRBJ2-7
V gene: TRBV4-1
CDR3 protein: CASSPGGYEQYF
CDR3 DNA: TGCGCCAGCAGCCCAGGGGGCTACGAGCAGTACTTC

D gene: TRBD2
clone size: .
J gene: TRBJ2-3
V gene: TRBV5-1
CDR3 protein: CASSTSGEADTQYF
CDR3 DNA: TGCGCCAGCAGCACTAGCGGGGAGGCAGATACGCAGTATTTT

D gene: .
clone size: .
J gene: TRBJ1-2
V gene: TRBV27
CDR3 protein: CASSPKVLNYGYTF
CDR3 DNA: TGTGCCAGCAGTCCGAAGGTCCTGAACTATGGCTACACCTTC

D gene: .
clone size: .
J gene: TRBJ1-5
V gene: TRBV29-1
CDR3 protein: CSVEVLRTVRIQPQHF
CDR3 DNA: TGCAGCGTTGAAGTTTTAAGGACGGTAAGGATACAGCCCCAGCATTTT

D gene: .
clone size: .
J gene: TRBJ2-3
V gene: TRBV19
CDR3 protein: CASSTPWGDKADTQYF
CDR3 DNA: TGTGCCAGTAGTACCCCCTGGGGGGATAAGGCAGATACGCAGTATTTT

D gene: .
clone size: .
J gene: TRBJ2-7
V gene: TRBV6-5
CDR3 protein: CASTNGPYEQYF
CDR3 DNA: TGTGCCAGCACCAACGGCCCCTACGAGCAGTACTTC

D gene: .
clone size: .
J gene: TRBJ2-1
V gene: TRBV6-5
CDR3 protein: CASSYSISYNEQFF
CDR3 DNA: TGTGCCAGCAGTTACTCAATCTCCTACAATGAGCAGTTCTTC

D gene: .
clone size: .
J gene: TRBJ1-5
V gene: TRBV27
CDR3 protein: CASSPTQRQPQHF
CDR3 DNA: TGTGCCAGCAGTCCGACTCAGAGGCAGCCCCAGCATTTT

D gene: .
clone size: .
J gene: TRBJ2-7
V gene: TRBV16
CDR3 protein: CASSQRPYEQYF
CDR3 DNA: TGTGCCAGCAGCCAGCGTCCCTACGAGCAGTACTTC

D gene: .
clone size: .
J gene: TRBJ1-6
V gene: TRBV11-2
CDR3 protein: CASSSPTGQNNSPLHF
CDR3 DNA: TGTGCCAGCAGCTCACCCACGGGACAAAATAATTCACCCCTCCACTTT

D gene: TRBD1
clone size: .
J gene: TRBJ2-7
V gene: TRBV19
CDR3 protein: CASSPSQGAFYEQYF
CDR3 DNA: TGTGCCAGTAGTCCCTCCCAGGGGGCCTTCTACGAGCAGTACTTC

D gene: TRBD2
clone size: .
J gene: TRBJ2-1
V gene: TRBV27
CDR3 protein: CASRGLAFEQFF
CDR3 DNA: TGTGCCAGCAGGGGACTAGCCTTTGAGCAGTTCTTC

D gene: .
clone size: .
J gene: TRBJ1-5
V gene: TRBV6-7
CDR3 protein: CASSYSQHGPQHF
CDR3 DNA: TGTGCCAGCAGTTACTCGCAGCACGGGCCCCAGCATTTT

D gene: .
clone size: .
J gene: TRBJ2-1
V gene: TRBV6-5
CDR3 protein: CASSFGGFDEQFF
CDR3 DNA: TGTGCCAGCAGTTTTGGGGGTTTCGATGAGCAGTTCTTC

D gene: TRBD1
clone size: .
J gene: TRBJ2-1
V gene: TRBV4-1
CDR3 protein: CASSHLQGAGYNEQFF
CDR3 DNA: TGCGCCAGCAGCCACTTACAGGGGGCGGGCTACAATGAGCAGTTCTTC

D gene: TRBD1
clone size: .
J gene: TRBJ1-1
V gene: TRBV7-9
CDR3 protein: CASSLLGVGTGAEAFF
CDR3 DNA: TGTGCCAGCAGCTTATTGGGTGTGGGGACAGGGGCTGAAGCTTTCTTT

D gene: TRBD1
clone size: .
J gene: TRBJ1-2
V gene: TRBV19
CDR3 protein: CASSTDSGGYGYTF
CDR3 DNA: TGTGCCAGTAGTACCGATTCAGGGGGATATGGCTACACCTTC

D gene: .
clone size: .
J gene: TRBJ1-1
V gene: TRBV28
CDR3 protein: CASTQAGNTEAFF
CDR3 DNA: TGTGCCAGCACCCAGGCAGGGAACACTGAAGCTTTCTTT

D gene: TRBD2
clone size: .
J gene: TRBJ2-5
V gene: TRBV27
CDR3 protein: CASREREWQTQYF
CDR3 DNA: TGTGCCAGTAGGGAGCGGGAGTGGCAGACCCAGTACTTC

D gene: .
clone size: .
J gene: TRBJ1-1
V gene: TRBV19
CDR3 protein: CASSYVSGNTEAFF
CDR3 DNA: TGTGCCAGCAGTTACGTTTCGGGGAACACTGAAGCTTTCTTT